This T cell receptor beta chain was recorded in a study of blood T cell repertoires in COVID-19. Study-level information: T cells, B-cell-depleted T cells, or PBMCs supplied cDNA or gDNA.

In the original analysis: Reference gene primer amplification gave estimated nucleated cell counts. The method was immunoSEQ multiplex PCR; TCRdb's version includes in-frame clones alone and lacks a portion of them. That table supplies the V and J calls and clone size; D and trimming were determined from the DNA. This table holds some 80,000 clones, about four fifths found once. Germline V gene sequence: CDR1 SGDLS, CDR2 YYNGEE. The V end lost 0 bases, the J end lost 5 bases, and 15 bases lay between the germline ends. The length of the CDR3 is 15 residues. The sequenced material came from peripheral blood. This TCR was sampled from a human donor in a cohort sampled during active COVID-19. V and J are TRBV9 and TRBJ2-7; D is unresolved. DNA for the CDR3: TGTGCCAGCAGCGTAGAAGCGACCACCCCTGACGAGCAGTACTTC. Translating it yields CASSVEATTPDEQYF.